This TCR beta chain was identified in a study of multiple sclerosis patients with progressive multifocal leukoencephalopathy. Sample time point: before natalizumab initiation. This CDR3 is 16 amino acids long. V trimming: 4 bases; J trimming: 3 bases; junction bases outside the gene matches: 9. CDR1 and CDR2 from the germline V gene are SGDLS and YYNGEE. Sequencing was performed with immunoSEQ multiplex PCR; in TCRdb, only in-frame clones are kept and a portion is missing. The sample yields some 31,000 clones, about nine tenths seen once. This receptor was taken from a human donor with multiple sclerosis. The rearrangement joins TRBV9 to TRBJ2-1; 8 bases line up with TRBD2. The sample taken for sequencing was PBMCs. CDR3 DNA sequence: TGTGCCAGCAGCCGTAGGATGACTAGCGACTACAATGAGCAGTTCTTC. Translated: CASSRRMTSDYNEQFF.